The 25 T cell receptor beta chains reported below all come from one sample, sequenced in a study of blood T cell repertoires in COVID-19. The table came from immunoSEQ multiplex PCR; TCRdb's copy has only in-frame clones and leaves some out. The sample has hundreds of thousands of clones; 84% are singletons. Sequences were obtained from peripheral blood. The source of these receptors is a woman aged 80 or over with active or convalescent COVID-19.

The V and J genes are TRBV2 and TRBJ1-1; D unclear. Trimming took 5 bases from V and 8 from J, leaving 21 bases between them. Germline V gene data show CDR1 as SNHLY and CDR2 as FYNNEI. This CDR3 is 15 amino acids long. CDR3 sequence reads: CASSPRGNTRLEAFF. In DNA, the CDR3 is TGTGCCAGCAGTCCCCGCGGGAATACGAGGTTGGAAGCTTTCTTT.

This clone was seen ten or more times. The gene calls are TRBV5-4 and TRBJ2-5; 11 bases line up with TRBD2. V shed 3 bases, J shed 2 bases, and the junction held 3 bases outside the gene matches. CDR3 length: 15 residues. Germline CDR1 is SGHNT and CDR2 is YYREEE (reference sequence). CDR3 amino acids: CASSSGTSGQETQYF. In nucleotides, the CDR3 is TGTGCCAGCAGCTCCGGGACTAGCGGTCAAGAGACCCAGTACTTC.

This chain links TRBV7-2 with TRBJ1-5; D is undetermined. CDR3 length: 15 residues. CDR1 and CDR2 (germline): SGHTA, FQGNSA. The V and J ends lost 1 base and 2 bases respectively, with 9 bases between them. DNA of the CDR3: TGTGCCAGCAGCTTAGGGAGGCTAGGCAATCAGCCCCAGCATTTT. The encoded protein is CASSLGRLGNQPQHF.

The gene calls are TRBV27 and TRBJ2-1; 7 bases agree with TRBD1. Germline V gene data show CDR1 as MNHEY and CDR2 as SMNVEV (reference sequence). This CDR3 has 15 amino acids. V was pared by 3 bases and J by 6 bases, with 8 bases of the junction left unmatched. The CDR3 spells CASSFGTGTVNEQFF. CDR3 sequence (DNA): TGTGCCAGCAGTTTTGGAACCGGGACAGTCAATGAGCAGTTCTTC.

The V call is TRBV5-1, the J call TRBJ1-1; unclear D gene. Trimming left V 2 bases short and J 6 bases short, with 14 bases between. Germline V gene data show CDR1 as SGHRS and CDR2 as YFSETQ. This CDR3 comprises 14 residues. The CDR3, as DNA: TGCGCCAGCAGCTTTGGAGGGTATAACGCTGAAGCTTTCTTT. Its translation: CASSFGGYNAEAFF.

The rearrangement joins TRBV28 to TRBJ2-4, with TRBD2 matching over 11 bases. Germline CDR1 is MDHEN and CDR2 is SYDVKM. V was clipped by 6 bases and J by 8 bases; unmatched bases: 9. The CDR3 loop spans 15 amino acids. CDR3 region: CASSHTASGGYIQYF. CDR3 in DNA: TGTGCCAGCAGCCACACGGCTAGCGGGGGGTACATTCAGTACTTC.

The V gene is TRBV6-4, the J gene TRBJ2-3, with 11 bases fitting TRBD2. The CDR3 consists of 15 residues. V trimming: 6 bases; J trimming: 1 base; junction bases outside the gene matches: 3. Germline V gene lookup returns CDR1 MRHNA and CDR2 SNTAGT. The CDR3 DNA follows: TGTGCCAGCAGCCTACTAGCGGGAGGCACAGATACGCAGTATTTT. Translated: CASSLLAGGTDTQYF.

The J gene is TRBJ2-7, the V gene TRBV3-1 (or the pseudogene TRBV3-2); perhaps TRBD1 as D (6 bases). Trimming took off 4 bases at V and 4 bases at J, with 14 bases between the two ends. Germline values: CDR1 LGHDT, CDR2 YNNKEL (reference sequence). This CDR3 comprises 14 residues. The CDR3 DNA reads as TGTGCCAGCAGCCCTCCAGGGGTAGTGTACGAGCAGTACTTC. Translated: CASSPPGVVYEQYF.

V usage is TRBV5-1 and J usage is TRBJ1-2; D perhaps matches TRBD1 (5 bases). The ends were cut back, 1 base at V and 2 bases at J, with 15 bases in the middle. CDR3 length: 16 residues. Germline V gives CDR1 SGHRS, CDR2 YFSETQ. The chain's CDR3 is CASSLSDGRGNYGYTF. The DNA for the CDR3 is TGCGCCAGCAGCTTGTCAGACGGGAGGGGCAACTATGGCTACACCTTC. Looking up the rest from reference TRBV5-1 and TRBJ1-2 gives the full variable domain: KAGVTQTPRYLIKTRGQQVTLSCSPISGHRSVSWYQQTPGQGLQFLFEYFSETQRNKGNFPGRFSGRQFSNSRSEMNVSTLELGDSALYLCASSLSDGRGNYGYTFGSGTRLTVV.

This chain links TRBV6-5 with TRBJ1-3; perhaps TRBD1 as D (5 bases). The CDR3 spans 15 residues. Germline CDR1 MNHEY, CDR2 SVGAGI. Trimming took off 4 bases at V and 2 bases at J, with 12 bases between the two ends. This CDR3 reads CASSLLQGPGNTIYF. The CDR3 DNA reads TGTGCCAGCAGTTTACTTCAGGGCCCTGGAAACACCATATATTTT.

CDR3 sequence: CASSGRTGEIANEQYF. The CDR3 DNA reads TGCGCCAGCAGCGGACGGACAGGGGAAATCGCGAACGAGCAGTACTTC. V gene TRBV5-1 combines with J gene TRBJ2-7, with TRBD1 matching over 9 bases. Looked up from germline, CDR1 is SGHRS and CDR2 is YFSETQ. J was trimmed by 5 bases and V by 4 bases; bases with no gene match: 13. The CDR3 has 16 amino acids.

The chain couples TRBV7-2 to TRBJ2-2; perhaps TRBD1 as D (6 bases). Trimming left V 2 bases short and J 0 bases short, with 13 bases between. Germline CDR1 SGHTA, CDR2 FQGNSA. This CDR3 spans 17 amino acids. The CDR3 DNA reads as TGTGCCAGCAGCTTAAGGGGGACCAACGCGAACACCGGGGAGCTGTTTTTT. Protein: CASSLRGTNANTGELFF.

The V gene is TRBV7-9, the J gene TRBJ2-7, with 13 bases aligning to TRBD2. The V gene's germline CDR1 is SEHNR and CDR2 FQNEAQ (reference sequence). The CDR3 contains 16 residues. V lost 5 bases to trimming and J lost 1 base; unmatched junction nucleotides: 5. The DNA of the CDR3 is TGTGCCAGCAGCCCAAGACTAGCGGGGGGATCCTACGAGCAGTACTTC. Residues: CASSPRLAGGSYEQYF.

This chain links TRBV18 with TRBJ2-5, with 9 bases aligning to TRBD2. Germline CDR1 KGHSH, CDR2 LQKENI. J gave up 1 base and V 6 bases, and 12 bases lay outside the gene matches. This CDR3 has 17 residues. CDR3 coding DNA: TGTGCCAGCTCTCCAAAATCACTAGCGGGTACCCAAGAGACCCAGTACTTC. Translation: CASSPKSLAGTQETQYF.

The V gene is TRBV6-1, the J gene TRBJ2-1, with 11 bases lining up with TRBD2. The CDR3 sequence is 17 residues long. Germline V gene data show CDR1 as MNHNS and CDR2 as SASEGT. With 4 bases clipped from V and 4 bases from J, the junction kept 9 bases outside the gene matches. CDR3 amino acids: CASSGDLAGGRYNEQFF. The CDR3 bases are TGTGCCAGCAGTGGGGATCTAGCGGGAGGAAGATACAATGAGCAGTTCTTC.

The J gene is TRBJ2-7, the V gene TRBV11-3, with TRBD2 identical over 9 bases. The CDR3 is 16 residues long. V gave up 2 bases and J gave up 3 bases; unmatched junction bases: 8. Germline CDR1 and CDR2: SGHNT and YENEEA. The CDR3 DNA reads as TGTGCCAGCAGCTTAATCCTGGCGGGGGGGAACTACGAGCAGTACTTC. It yields the protein CASSLILAGGNYEQYF.

This chain uses TRBV7-8 with TRBJ1-3, with unresolved D. The CDR3 has 15 amino acids. Trimming cost V 5 bases and J 4 bases, with 15 bases left between them. The germline V gene encodes CDR1 SGHVS and CDR2 FQNEAQ. In nucleotides, the CDR3 is TGTGCCAGCAGCCGTCCCACTATTTCCGGAAACACCATATATTTT. It translates to CASSRPTISGNTIYF.

The rearrangement joins TRBV16 to TRBJ1-1; D is unclear. Germline V gene data show CDR1 as KGHSY and CDR2 as FQNENV. Trimming stripped 3 bases from V and 0 bases from J, with 11 bases between. This CDR3 spans 15 amino acids. The CDR3 DNA follows: TGTGCCAGCAGCCAGATTCAAGCTTTGAACACTGAAGCTTTCTTT. Protein sequence: CASSQIQALNTEAFF.

The chain joins TRBV14 to TRBJ2-3, with 7 bases fitting TRBD1. The V gene's germline CDR1 is SGHDN and CDR2 FVKESK. The CDR3 has 16 residues. V lost 2 bases, J lost 0 bases, and 5 bases stayed unmatched. Here the CDR3 DNA reads TGTGCCAGCAGCCAATGGGCAGGGGGTAGCACAGATACGCAGTATTTT. This sequence encodes CASSQWAGGSTDTQYF.

V gene TRBV14 combines with J gene TRBJ1-1, with TRBD1 as a possible D gene (6 bases). Germline CDR1 is SGHDN and CDR2 is FVKESK. CDR3 length: 16 residues. With 2 bases removed from V and 0 bases from J, the gap between germline ends came to 13 bases. The CDR3 coding sequence is TGTGCCAGCAGCCAACACATCAGGGGCTTGAACACTGAAGCTTTCTTT. Translated, it gives CASSQHIRGLNTEAFF.

The rearrangement joins TRBV7-9 to TRBJ2-1, with 8 positions matching TRBD2. J lost 4 bases, V lost 3 bases, and 5 bases had no gene match. The germline CDR1 and CDR2 sequences are SEHNR and FQNEAQ (reference sequence). This CDR3 is built from 15 residues. Here the CDR3 reads CASSFSSGSYNEQFF. The CDR3 bases are TGTGCCAGCAGCTTCTCTAGCGGGTCTTACAATGAGCAGTTCTTC.

This chain links TRBV18 with TRBJ2-3; D is unresolved. The CDR3 consists of 13 residues. Trimming pared 3 bases from V and 0 bases from J, leaving 4 bases between. Germline CDR1 is KGHSH and CDR2 is LQKENI. The DNA for the CDR3 is TGTGCCAGCTCACCCGAGAGCACAGATACGCAGTATTTT. Amino acids: CASSPESTDTQYF.

J is TRBJ1-1 and V is TRBV11-3, with D possibly being TRBD1 (5 bases). The germline V and J ends were trimmed by 5 bases and 1 base, with 14 bases remaining between them. Germline CDR1 SGHNT, CDR2 YENEEA. The CDR3 loop spans 15 amino acids. The CDR3 spells CASSPRGHSNTEAFF. The CDR3 bases are TGTGCCAGCAGCCCCCGTGGACATTCGAACACTGAAGCTTTCTTT. The complete variable domain, with remaining parts taken from reference TRBV11-3 and TRBJ1-1, reads EAGVVQSPRYKIIEKKQPVAFWCNPISGHNTLYWYLQNLGQGPELLIRYENEEAVDDSQLPKDRFSAERLKGVDSTLKIQPAELGDSAVYLCASSPRGHSNTEAFFGQGTRLTVV.

The chain carries TRBV11-2 and TRBJ1-4; 9 positions agree with TRBD1. The V gene's germline CDR1 is SGHAT and CDR2 FQNNGV. J gave up 7 bases and V 5 bases, and 11 bases lay outside the gene matches. This CDR3 comprises 16 residues. CDR3 nucleotide sequence: TGTGCCAGCAGCCAGACCGGACAGGGGAAGGGTGAAAAACTGTTTTTT. Amino acids: CASSQTGQGKGEKLFF.

The gene calls are TRBV2 and TRBJ1-4, with D unclear. This CDR3 is 15 amino acids long. CDR1 and CDR2 from the germline V gene are SNHLY and FYNNEI. V lost 7 bases to trimming and J lost 10 bases, with 22 bases between them. The CDR3 here is CASNENRGPAGKLFF. For the CDR3, the DNA is TGTGCCAGCAACGAGAACCGGGGTCCGGCAGGAAAACTGTTTTTT.